These 7 T cell receptor beta chains were sequenced from one sample in a study of blood T cell repertoires in COVID-19. Measured with immunoSEQ multiplex PCR; TCRdb has only the in-frame clones, and not every one. The top ten clones hold roughly 0.72% of a sample with around 450,000 clones, 75% to 90% of them seen once. Sequenced sample: PBMCs or T cells enriched from blood (not recorded which). The origin of the receptors is a woman under 30 who had recovered from COVID-19.

This clone was recorded once. This chain connects TRBV19 to TRBJ2-1; 9 positions agree with TRBD2. Germline V gene sequence: CDR1 LNHDA, CDR2 SQIVND (reference sequence). This CDR3 is built from 15 residues. J gave up 3 bases and V 6 bases, and 6 bases lay outside the gene matches. CDR3 DNA sequence: TGTGCCAGTAGCCGCGGGGGGGCTGACTACAATGAGCAGTTCTTC. It translates to CASSRGGADYNEQFF.

The chain recombines TRBV20-1 with TRBJ2-3; 9 nucleotides line up with TRBD2. V shed 3 bases and J 2 bases; nucleotides not matched to a gene: 18. Germline loops: CDR1 DFQATT, CDR2 SNEGSKA (reference sequence). The CDR3 has 19 residues. This chain's CDR3 is CSASRFSPGASGATDTQYF. CDR3 nucleotide sequence: TGCAGTGCTAGTAGGTTCTCTCCGGGGGCTAGCGGGGCCACAGATACGCAGTATTTT.

The chain couples TRBV5-1 to TRBJ1-1, with D uncertain. V lost 3 bases to trimming and J lost 1 base, with 4 bases between them. The CDR3 extends over 12 amino acids. Germline-derived CDR1 and CDR2 are SGHRS and YFSETQ. Written as DNA, the CDR3 is TGCGCCAGCAGCTCCCAGAACACTGAAGCTTTCTTT. It specifies CASSSQNTEAFF.

The rearrangement joins TRBV28 to TRBJ1-2; 8 bases are shared with TRBD1. This CDR3 region has 17 residues. CDR1 is MDHEN, CDR2 SYDVKM, per germline. V lost 6 bases and J lost 3; bases outside the gene matches: 15. DNA of the CDR3: TGTGCCAGCAGCCAAGCCCGTACCAGGGGGCTGGACTATGGCTACACCTTC. Encoded protein: CASSQARTRGLDYGYTF.

The chain carries TRBV28 and TRBJ1-5, with a possible D match to TRBD1 (5 bases). V was clipped by 10 bases and J by 4 bases, with 20 bases between them. CDR1 and CDR2 from the germline V gene are MDHEN and SYDVKM. The CDR3 contains 15 residues. CDR3 protein: CATQAVTGGNQPQHF. In DNA, the CDR3 is TGTGCCACCCAAGCCGTGACGGGGGGGAATCAGCCCCAGCATTTT.

The J gene is TRBJ1-3, the V gene TRBV9; D is ambiguous. Trimming took off 4 bases at V and 4 bases at J, with 6 bases between the two ends. The CDR3 is 12 amino acids. Germline assignment: CDR1 SGDLS and CDR2 YYNGEE. CDR3: CASSPRGNTIYF. The CDR3 nucleotides read TGTGCCAGCAGCCCCAGGGGAAACACCATATATTTT.

With respect to this clone: Different DNA sequences within this sample yield the same CDR3. The chain carries TRBV30 and TRBJ1-3; 8 nucleotides match TRBD1. V trimming: 0 bases; J trimming: 2 bases; junction bases outside the gene matches: 3. The CDR3 loop spans 15 amino acids. Germline assignment: CDR1 GTSNPN and CDR2 SVGIG (reference sequence). The CDR3 spells CAWSVRTGPGNTIYF. Here the CDR3 DNA reads TGTGCCTGGAGTGTACGGACAGGGCCTGGAAACACCATATATTTT.